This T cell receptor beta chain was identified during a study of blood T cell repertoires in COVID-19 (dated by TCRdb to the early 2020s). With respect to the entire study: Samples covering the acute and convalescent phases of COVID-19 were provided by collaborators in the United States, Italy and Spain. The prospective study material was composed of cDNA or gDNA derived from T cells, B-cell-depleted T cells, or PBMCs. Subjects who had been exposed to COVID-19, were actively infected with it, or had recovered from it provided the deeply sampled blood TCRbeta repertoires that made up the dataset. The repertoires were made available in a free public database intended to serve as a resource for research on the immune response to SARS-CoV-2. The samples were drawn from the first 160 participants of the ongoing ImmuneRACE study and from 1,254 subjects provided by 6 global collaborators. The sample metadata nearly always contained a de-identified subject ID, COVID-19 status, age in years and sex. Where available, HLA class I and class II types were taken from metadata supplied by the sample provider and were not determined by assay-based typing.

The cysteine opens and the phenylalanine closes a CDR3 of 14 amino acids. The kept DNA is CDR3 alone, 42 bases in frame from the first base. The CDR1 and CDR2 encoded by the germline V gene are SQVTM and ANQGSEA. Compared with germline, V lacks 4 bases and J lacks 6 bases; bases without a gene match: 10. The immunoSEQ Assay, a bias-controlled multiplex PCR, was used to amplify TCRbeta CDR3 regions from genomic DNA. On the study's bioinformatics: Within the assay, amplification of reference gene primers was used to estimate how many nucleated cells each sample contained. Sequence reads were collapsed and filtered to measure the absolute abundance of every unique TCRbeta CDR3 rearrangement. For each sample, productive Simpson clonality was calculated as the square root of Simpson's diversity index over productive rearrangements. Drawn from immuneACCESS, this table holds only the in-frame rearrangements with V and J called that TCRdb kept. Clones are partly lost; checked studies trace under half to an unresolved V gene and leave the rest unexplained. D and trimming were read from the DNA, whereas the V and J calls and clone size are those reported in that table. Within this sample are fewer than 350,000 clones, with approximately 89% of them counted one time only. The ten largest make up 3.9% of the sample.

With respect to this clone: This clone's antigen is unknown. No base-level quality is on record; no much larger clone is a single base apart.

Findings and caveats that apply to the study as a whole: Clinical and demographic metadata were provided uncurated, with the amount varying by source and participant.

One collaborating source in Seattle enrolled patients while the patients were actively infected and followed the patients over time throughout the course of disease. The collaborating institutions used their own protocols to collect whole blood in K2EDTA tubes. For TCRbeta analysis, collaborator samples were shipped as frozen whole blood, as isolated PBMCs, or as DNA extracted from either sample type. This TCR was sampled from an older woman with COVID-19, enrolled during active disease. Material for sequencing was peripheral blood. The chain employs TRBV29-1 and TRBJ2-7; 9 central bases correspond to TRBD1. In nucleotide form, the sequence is TGCAGCGTTGTACCGGGACAGGGTGGTAGCGAGCAGTACTTC. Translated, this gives CSVVPGQGGSEQYF.